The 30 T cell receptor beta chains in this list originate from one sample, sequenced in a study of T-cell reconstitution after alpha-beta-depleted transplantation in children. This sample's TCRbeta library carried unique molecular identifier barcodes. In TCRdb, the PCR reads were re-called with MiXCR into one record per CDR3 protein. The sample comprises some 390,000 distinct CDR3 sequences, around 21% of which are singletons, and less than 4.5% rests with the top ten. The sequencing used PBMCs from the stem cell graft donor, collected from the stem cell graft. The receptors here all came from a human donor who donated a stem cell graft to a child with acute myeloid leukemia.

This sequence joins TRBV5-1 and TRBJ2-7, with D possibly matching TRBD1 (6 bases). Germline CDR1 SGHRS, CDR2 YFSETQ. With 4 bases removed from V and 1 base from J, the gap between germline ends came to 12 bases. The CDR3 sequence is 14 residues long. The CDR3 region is CASSTQGSSYEQYF. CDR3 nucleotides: TGCGCCAGCAGCACGCAGGGGTCGTCCTACGAGCAGTACTTC.

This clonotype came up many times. The CDR3 DNA reads as TGTGCCAGCAGTTCCGGACTAGCGGACGGAACAGATACGCAGTATTTT. Translation gives CASSSGLADGTDTQYF. The chain links TRBV25-1 to TRBJ2-3; 10 bases fit TRBD2. CDR3 length: 16 residues. With V trimmed by 5 bases and J by 3 bases, 8 bases remained unmatched. Germline CDR1 MGHDK, CDR2 SYGVNS.

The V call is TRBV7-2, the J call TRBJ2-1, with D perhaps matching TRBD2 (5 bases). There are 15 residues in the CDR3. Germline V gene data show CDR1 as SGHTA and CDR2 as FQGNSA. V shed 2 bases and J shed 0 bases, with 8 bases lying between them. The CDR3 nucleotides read TGTGCCAGCAGCTTAAGGGAGCACTCCTACAATGAGCAGTTCTTC. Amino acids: CASSLREHSYNEQFF.

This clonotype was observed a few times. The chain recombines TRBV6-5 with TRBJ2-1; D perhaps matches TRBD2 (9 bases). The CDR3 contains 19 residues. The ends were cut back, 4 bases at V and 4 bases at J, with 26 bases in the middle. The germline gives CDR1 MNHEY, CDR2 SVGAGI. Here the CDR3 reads CASSSLMRQGTSRYNEQFF. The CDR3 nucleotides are TGTGCCAGCAGTTCATTGATGAGACAGGGGACTAGCCGGTACAATGAGCAGTTCTTC.

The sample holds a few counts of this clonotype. The CDR3 DNA reads TGTGCCACCAGTGATTCCTACAGGGGCGAGCAGTACTTC. It codes for CATSDSYRGEQYF. The chain combines TRBV24-1 with TRBJ2-7, with 7 bases fitting TRBD1. V was clipped by 2 bases and J by 6 bases; unmatched bases: 3. Germline lookup yields CDR1 KGHDR and CDR2 SFDVKD. The CDR3 totals 13 residues.

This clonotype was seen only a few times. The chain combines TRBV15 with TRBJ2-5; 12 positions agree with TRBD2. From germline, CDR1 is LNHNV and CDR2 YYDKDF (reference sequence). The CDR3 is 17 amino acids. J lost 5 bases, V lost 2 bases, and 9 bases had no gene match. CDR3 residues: CATSRLEGLAGFETQYF. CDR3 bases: TGTGCCACCAGCAGATTGGAGGGACTAGCGGGTTTCGAGACCCAGTACTTC. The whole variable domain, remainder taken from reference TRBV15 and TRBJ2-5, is DAMVIQNPRYQVTQFGKPVTLSCSQTLNHNVMYWYQQKSSQAPKLLFHYYDKDFNNEADTPDNFQSRRPNTSFCFLDIRSPGLGDTAMYLCATSRLEGLAGFETQYFGPGTRLLVL.

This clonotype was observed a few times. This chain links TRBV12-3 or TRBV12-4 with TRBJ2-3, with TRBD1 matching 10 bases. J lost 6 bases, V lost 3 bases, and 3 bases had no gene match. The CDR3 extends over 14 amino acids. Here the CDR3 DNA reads TGTGCCAGCAGTTTCTGGGACAGGGGTGATACGCAGTATTTT. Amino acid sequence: CASSFWDRGDTQYF.

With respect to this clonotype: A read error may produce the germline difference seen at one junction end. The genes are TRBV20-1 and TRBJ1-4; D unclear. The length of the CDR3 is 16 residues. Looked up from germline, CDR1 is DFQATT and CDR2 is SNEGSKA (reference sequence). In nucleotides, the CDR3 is TGCTGTGCTAGAGATCGGGGTATAACGACTAATGAAAAACTGTTTTTT. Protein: CCARDRGITTNEKLFF.

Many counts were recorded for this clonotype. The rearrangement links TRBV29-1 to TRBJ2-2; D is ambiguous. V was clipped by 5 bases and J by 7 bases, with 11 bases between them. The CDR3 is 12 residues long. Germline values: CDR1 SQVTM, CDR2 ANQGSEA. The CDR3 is CSVRSSVGELFF. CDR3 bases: TGCAGCGTTCGTTCATCGGTCGGGGAGCTGTTTTTT.

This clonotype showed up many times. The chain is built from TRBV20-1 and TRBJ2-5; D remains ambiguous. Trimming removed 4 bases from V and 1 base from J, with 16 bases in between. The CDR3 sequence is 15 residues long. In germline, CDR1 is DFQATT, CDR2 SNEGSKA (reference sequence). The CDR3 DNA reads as TGCAGTGCTAAGGCGACGAGTATATCCCAAGAGACCCAGTACTTC. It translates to CSAKATSISQETQYF.

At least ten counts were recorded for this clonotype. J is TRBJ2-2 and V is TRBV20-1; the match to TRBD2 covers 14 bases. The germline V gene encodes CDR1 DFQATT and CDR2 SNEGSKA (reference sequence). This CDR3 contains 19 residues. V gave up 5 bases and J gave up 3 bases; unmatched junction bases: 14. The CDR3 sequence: CSAATDTPGLAGDTGELFF. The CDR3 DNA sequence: TGCAGTGCTGCGACCGACACACCGGGACTAGCGGGAGACACCGGGGAGCTGTTTTTT.

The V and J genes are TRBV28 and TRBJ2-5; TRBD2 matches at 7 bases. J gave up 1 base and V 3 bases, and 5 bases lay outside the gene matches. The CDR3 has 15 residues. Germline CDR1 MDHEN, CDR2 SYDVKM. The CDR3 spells CASSLWGGAQETQYF. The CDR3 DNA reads TGTGCCAGCAGTTTGTGGGGAGGGGCCCAAGAGACCCAGTACTTC.

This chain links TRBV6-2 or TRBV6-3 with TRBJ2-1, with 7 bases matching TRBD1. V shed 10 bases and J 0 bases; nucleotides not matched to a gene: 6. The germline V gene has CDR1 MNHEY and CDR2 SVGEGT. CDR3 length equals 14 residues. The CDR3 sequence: CANTGQCSYNEQFF. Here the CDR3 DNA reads TGTGCCAACACGGGACAGTGCTCCTACAATGAGCAGTTCTTC.

The CDR3 bases are TGCGCCAGCAGCGCCCGGACTAGCACAGATACGCAGTATTTT. It yields the protein CASSARTSTDTQYF. The gene calls are TRBV5-1 and TRBJ2-3; TRBD2 might be the D (5 bases). The germline gives CDR1 SGHRS, CDR2 YFSETQ. Deletions cut 4 bases from V and 0 bases from J, with 9 bases between. CDR3 length: 14 amino acids.

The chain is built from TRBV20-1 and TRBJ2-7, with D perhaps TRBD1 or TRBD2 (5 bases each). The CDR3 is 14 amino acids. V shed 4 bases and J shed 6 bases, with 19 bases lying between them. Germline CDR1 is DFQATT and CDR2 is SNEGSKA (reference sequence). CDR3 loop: CSATGTQTWPEQYF. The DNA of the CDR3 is TGCAGTGCTACCGGGACCCAGACGTGGCCCGAGCAGTACTTC.

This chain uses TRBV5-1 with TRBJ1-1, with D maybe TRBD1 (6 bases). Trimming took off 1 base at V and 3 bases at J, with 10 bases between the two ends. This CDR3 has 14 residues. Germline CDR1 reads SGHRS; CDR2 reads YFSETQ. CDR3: CASSLTGSDTEAFF. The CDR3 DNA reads TGCGCCAGCAGCTTGACAGGGTCCGACACTGAAGCTTTCTTT.

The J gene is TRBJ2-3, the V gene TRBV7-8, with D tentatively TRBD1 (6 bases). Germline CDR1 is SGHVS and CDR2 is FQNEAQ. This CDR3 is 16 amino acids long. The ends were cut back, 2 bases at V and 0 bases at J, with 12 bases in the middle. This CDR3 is CASSLRGMTSTDTQYF. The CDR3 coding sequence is TGTGCCAGCAGCTTAAGGGGGATGACTAGCACAGATACGCAGTATTTT.

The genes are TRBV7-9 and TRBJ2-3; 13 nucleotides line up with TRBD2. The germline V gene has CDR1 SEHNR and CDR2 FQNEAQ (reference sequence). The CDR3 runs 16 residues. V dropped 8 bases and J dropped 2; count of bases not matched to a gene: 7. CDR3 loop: CASARLAGGVTDTQYF. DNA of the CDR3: TGTGCCAGCGCCCGACTAGCGGGAGGTGTCACAGATACGCAGTATTTT.

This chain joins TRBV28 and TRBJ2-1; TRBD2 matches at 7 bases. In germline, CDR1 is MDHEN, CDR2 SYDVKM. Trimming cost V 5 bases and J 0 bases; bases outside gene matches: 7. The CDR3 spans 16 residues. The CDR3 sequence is CASSRGGLGSYNEQFF. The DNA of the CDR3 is TGTGCCAGCAGTAGAGGCGGACTAGGCTCCTACAATGAGCAGTTCTTC.

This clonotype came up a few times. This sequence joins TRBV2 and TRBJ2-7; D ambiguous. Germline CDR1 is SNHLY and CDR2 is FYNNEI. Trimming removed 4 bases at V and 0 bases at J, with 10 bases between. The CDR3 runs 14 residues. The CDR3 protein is CASSVGRSSYEQYF. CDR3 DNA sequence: TGTGCCAGCAGTGTTGGCAGATCCTCCTACGAGCAGTACTTC.

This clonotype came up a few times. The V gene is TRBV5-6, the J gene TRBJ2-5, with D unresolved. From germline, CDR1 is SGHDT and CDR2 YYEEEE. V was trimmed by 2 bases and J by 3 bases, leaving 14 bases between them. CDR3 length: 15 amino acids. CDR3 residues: CASSFKNPAEETQYF. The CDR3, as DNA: TGTGCCAGCAGCTTTAAGAATCCAGCAGAAGAGACCCAGTACTTC.

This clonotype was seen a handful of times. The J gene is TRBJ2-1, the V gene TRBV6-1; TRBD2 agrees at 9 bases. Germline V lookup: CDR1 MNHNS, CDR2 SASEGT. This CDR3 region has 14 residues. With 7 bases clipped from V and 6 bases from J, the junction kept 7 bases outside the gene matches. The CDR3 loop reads CASKEPGLANEQFF. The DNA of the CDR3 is TGTGCCAGCAAAGAACCGGGACTAGCCAATGAGCAGTTCTTC.

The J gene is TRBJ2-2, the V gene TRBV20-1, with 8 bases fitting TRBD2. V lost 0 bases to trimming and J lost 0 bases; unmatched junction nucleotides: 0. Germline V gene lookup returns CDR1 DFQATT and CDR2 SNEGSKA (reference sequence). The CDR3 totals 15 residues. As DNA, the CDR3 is TGCAGTGCTAGAGATAGCGGGACGAACACCGGGGAGCTGTTTTTT. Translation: CSARDSGTNTGELFF.

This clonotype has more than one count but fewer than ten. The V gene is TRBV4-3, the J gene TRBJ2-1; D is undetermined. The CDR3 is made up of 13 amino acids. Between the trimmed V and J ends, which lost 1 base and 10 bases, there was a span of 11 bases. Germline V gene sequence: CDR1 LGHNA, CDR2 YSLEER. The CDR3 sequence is CASSQVSRDEQFF. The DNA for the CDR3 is TGCGCCAGCAGCCAAGTCTCGAGAGACGAGCAGTTCTTC.

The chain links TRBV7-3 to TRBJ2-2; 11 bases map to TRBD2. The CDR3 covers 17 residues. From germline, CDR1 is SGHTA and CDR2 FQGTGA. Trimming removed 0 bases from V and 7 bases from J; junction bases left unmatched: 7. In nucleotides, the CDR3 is TGTGCCAGCAGCTTAACGTTAACTAGCGGGAGTGTCGGGGAGCTGTTTTTT. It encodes CASSLTLTSGSVGELFF.

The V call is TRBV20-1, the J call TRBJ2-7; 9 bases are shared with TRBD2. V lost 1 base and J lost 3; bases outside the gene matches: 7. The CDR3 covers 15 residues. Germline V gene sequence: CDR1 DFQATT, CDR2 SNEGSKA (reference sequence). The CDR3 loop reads CSARVALAGSYEQYF. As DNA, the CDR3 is TGCAGTGCTAGAGTAGCTCTAGCGGGGAGCTACGAGCAGTACTTC.

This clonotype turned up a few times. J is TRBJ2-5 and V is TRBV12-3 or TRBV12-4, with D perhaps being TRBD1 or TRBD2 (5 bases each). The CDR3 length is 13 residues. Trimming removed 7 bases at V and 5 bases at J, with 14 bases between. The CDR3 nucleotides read TGTGCCAGCACCACGGGACGGCGGGAGACCCAGTACTTC. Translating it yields CASTTGRRETQYF.

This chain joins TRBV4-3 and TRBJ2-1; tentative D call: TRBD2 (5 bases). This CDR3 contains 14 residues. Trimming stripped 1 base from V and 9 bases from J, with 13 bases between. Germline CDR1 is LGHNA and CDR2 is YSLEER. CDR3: CASSQGRGYGEQFF. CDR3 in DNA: TGCGCCAGCAGCCAAGGCCGAGGGTATGGTGAGCAGTTCTTC.

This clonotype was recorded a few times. CDR3 DNA: TGTGCCAGCAGCCCACTAGCGGGAGGTCCCTTGGTGAATGAGCAGTTCTTC. As protein: CASSPLAGGPLVNEQFF. The rearrangement joins TRBV7-3 to TRBJ2-1; TRBD2 agrees at 12 bases. Germline trimming cut 5 bases from V and 7 bases from J; bases unmatched to any gene: 12. Germline CDR1 is SGHTA and CDR2 is FQGTGA. The CDR3 has 17 residues.

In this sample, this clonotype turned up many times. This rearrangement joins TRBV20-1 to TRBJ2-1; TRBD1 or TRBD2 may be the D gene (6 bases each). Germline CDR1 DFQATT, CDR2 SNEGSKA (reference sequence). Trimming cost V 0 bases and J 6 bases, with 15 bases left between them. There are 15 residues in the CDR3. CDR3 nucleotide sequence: TGCAGTGCTAGAGATCTCGGGGGCTCCCCCAATGAGCAGTTCTTC. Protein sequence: CSARDLGGSPNEQFF.